This T cell receptor beta chain came from a study of response to subunit inactivated influenza vaccine. TCRdb itself ran the RT-PCR reads through MiXCR, one entry per CDR3 protein. The repertoire has about half a million distinct CDR3 sequences, 11% of them found once; the top ten carry roughly 12%. The CDR3 loop spans 14 amino acids. Germline V lookup: CDR1 LGHNA, CDR2 YSLEER. Trimming shortened V by 1 base and J by 5 bases, and 11 bases separated the two germline ends. Study-level results: Only a handful of new T cells, the authors suggested, are recruited with each seasonal influenza vaccination.

With respect to this clonotype: The antigen is unknown.

Sequenced here: PBMCs from blood, sampled 40 to 50 days after vaccination. This sequence joins TRBV4-3 and TRBJ2-5, with D maybe TRBD2 (6 bases). This TCR derives from a man in his fifties or sixties who received an inactivated influenza vaccine. CDR3 residues: CASSQAGRGETQYF. The CDR3 DNA reads TGCGCCAGCAGCCAAGCCGGGAGAGGGGAGACCCAGTACTTC.